This TCR beta chain was sequenced for a study of T cells in Graves' hyperthyroidism and ophthalmopathy. Exclusion followed for patients with uncontrolled infection, other autoimmune disease, pregnancy or lactation. The CDR3 regions of TCR beta were amplified from RNA transcripts. A set of HTBI primers served as the primers for a first-round RT-PCR of the TCR CDR3. TCRdb re-derived calls from the multiplex PCR reads in MiXCR, one entry per CDR3 protein. This table holds roughly 500,000 distinct CDR3 sequences, 46% found once. The CDR3 covers 13 residues. V lost 8 bases and J 4 bases, leaving 14 bases between the germline ends. Germline-derived CDR1 and CDR2 are MDHEN and SYDVKM.

What was sequenced was peripheral blood or thyroid tissue (not recorded which). V is TRBV28 and J is TRBJ2-5; maybe TRBD2 (7 bases). This sequence originates from an adult woman with Graves' disease, either hyperthyroidism or ophthalmopathy (not recorded which). The DNA of the CDR3 is TGTGCCAGCGGACCGGGGGGCGGAGAGACCCAGTACTTC. As protein: CASGPGGGETQYF.